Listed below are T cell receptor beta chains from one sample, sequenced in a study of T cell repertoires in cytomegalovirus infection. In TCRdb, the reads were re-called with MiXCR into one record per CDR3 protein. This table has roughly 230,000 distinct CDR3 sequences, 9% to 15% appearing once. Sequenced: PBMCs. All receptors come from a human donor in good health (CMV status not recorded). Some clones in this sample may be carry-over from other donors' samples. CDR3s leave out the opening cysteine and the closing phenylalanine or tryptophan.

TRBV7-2 ASSLSGNTGELF
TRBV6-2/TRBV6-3 ASSYGQFNQPQH
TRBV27 ASSPWEWEPPYNEQF
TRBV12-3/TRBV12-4 ASTSRQAREYGYT
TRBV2 ASSGLGPKNIQY
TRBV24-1 ATSDPQGGRETQY
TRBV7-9 ASSPNAQETQY
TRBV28 ASTLTGVKGYT
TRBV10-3 AISESTGGGRYGYT
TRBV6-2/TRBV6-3 ASSPHRLLQETQY
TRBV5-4 ASSIRLAGGSTDTQY
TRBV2 ASTLQGANEKLF
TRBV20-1 SAQGQGATDTQY
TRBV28 ASSPGLAGGGKYNEQF
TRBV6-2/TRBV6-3 ASNPLAGSISYEQY
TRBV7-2 ASSPTIPRTDTQY
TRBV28 ASSLGVTSYEQY
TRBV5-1 ASSFLAGRTNEQY
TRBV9 ASSVDLANEQF
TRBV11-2 ASSADRERDTQY
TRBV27 ASSLVGTSNQPQH
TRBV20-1 SALTSSGTDTQY
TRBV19 ATKKDTRSTGELF
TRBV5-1 ASSESDPHREQY
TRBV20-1 SAYRSSGANVLT
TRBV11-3 ASSYPQGTGGELF
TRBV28 ASSQGPSHQNTEAF
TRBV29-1 SERSASGPNEQF
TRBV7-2 ASSLAAGARAF
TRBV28 ASRSGSQPQH
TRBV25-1 ASSDPTGYSEQY
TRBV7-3 ASSLNPARNEQF
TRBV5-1 ASSFPSGTTDTQY
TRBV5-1 ASSGTSGTGEQF
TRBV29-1 SVDISGETQY
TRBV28 ASSGLIGHNTEAF
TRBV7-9 ASSQGDSSDCT
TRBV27 ASSSLTDRYSNQPQH
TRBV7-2 ASSVTGLATQY
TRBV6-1 ASRVTGGGETQY
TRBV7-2 ARRDRGTDTQY
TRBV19 ASSPGTSGVYEQY
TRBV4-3 ASSLLPPGSGRIDTGELF
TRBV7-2 ASSLRLGDLKNIQY
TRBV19 ASSILGRNTEAF
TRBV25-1 ASGPQGRSPLH
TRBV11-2 ASSFATQGGETQY
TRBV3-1 ASSQSGRRDEQY
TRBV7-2 ASSFGRTVTDTQY
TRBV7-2 ASSSQDRGQPQH
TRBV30 ASKTGPYEQY